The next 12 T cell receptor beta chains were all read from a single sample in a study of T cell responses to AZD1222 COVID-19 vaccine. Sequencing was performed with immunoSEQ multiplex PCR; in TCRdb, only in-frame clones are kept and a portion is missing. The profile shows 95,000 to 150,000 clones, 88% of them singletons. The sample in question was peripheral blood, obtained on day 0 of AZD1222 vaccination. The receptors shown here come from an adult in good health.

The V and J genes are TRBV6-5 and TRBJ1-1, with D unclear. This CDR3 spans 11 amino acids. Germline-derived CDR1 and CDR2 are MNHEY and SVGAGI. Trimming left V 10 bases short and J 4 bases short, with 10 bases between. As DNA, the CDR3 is TGTGCCACCCTTCGGGGCACTGAAGCTTTCTTT. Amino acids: CATLRGTEAFF.

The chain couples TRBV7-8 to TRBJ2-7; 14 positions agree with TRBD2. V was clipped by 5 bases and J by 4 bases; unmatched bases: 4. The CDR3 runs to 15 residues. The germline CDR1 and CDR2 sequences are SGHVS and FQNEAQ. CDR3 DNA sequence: TGTGCCAGCAGCCGACTAGCGGGGGGGCTGTACGAGCAGTACTTC. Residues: CASSRLAGGLYEQYF.

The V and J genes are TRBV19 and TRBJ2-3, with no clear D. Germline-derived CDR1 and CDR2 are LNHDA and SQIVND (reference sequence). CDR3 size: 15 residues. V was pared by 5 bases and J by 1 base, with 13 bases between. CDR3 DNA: TGTGCCAGTAGTCCCGACTCGTTAGGCACAGATACGCAGTATTTT. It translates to CASSPDSLGTDTQYF. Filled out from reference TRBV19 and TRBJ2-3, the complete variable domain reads DGGITQSPKYLFRKEGQNVTLSCEQNLNHDAMYWYRQDPGQGLRLIYYSQIVNDFQKGDIAEGYSVSREKKESFPLTVTSAQKNPTAFYLCASSPDSLGTDTQYFGPGTRLTVL.

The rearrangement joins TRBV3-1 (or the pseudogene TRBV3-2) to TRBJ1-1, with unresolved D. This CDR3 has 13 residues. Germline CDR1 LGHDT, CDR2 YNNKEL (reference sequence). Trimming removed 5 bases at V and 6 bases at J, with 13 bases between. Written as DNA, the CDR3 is TGTGCCAGCAGCTTCGGTGGGGTTGCTGAAGCTTTCTTT. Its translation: CASSFGGVAEAFF.

CDR3 amino acids: CASSLLSGAADTQYF. The DNA for the CDR3 is TGTGCCAGCAGCTTACTCAGCGGGGCGGCAGATACGCAGTATTTT. The chain uses TRBV7-9 and TRBJ2-3; 7 bases fit TRBD2. Germline V CDR1 and CDR2: SEHNR, FQNEAQ (reference sequence). The CDR3 length is 15 residues. V trimming: 2 bases; J trimming: 4 bases; junction bases outside the gene matches: 6. The full variable domain, rest sourced from reference TRBV7-9 and TRBJ2-3, is DTGVSQNPRHKITKRGQNVTFRCDPISEHNRLYWYRQTLGQGPEFLTYFQNEAQLEKSRLLSDRFSAERPKGSFSTLEIQRTEQGDSAMYLCASSLLSGAADTQYFGPGTRLTVL.

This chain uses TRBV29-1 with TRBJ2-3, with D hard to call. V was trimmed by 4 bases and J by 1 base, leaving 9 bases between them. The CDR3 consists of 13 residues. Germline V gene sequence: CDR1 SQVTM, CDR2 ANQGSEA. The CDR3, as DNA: TGCAGCGTTGTAGGTTTAGGCACAGATACGCAGTATTTT. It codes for CSVVGLGTDTQYF.

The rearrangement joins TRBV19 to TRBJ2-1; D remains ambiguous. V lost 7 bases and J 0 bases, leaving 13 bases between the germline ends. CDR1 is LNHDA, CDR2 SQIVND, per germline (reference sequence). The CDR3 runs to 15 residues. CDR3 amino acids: CASTVSPSSYNEQFF. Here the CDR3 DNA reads TGTGCCAGTACCGTGAGTCCGAGCTCCTACAATGAGCAGTTCTTC.

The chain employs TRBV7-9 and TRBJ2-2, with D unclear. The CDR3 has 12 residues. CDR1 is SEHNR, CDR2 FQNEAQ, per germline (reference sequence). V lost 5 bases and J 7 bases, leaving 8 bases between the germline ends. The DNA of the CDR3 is TGTGCCAGCAGCGTTGTTAGCGGGGAGCTGTTTTTT. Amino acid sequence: CASSVVSGELFF.

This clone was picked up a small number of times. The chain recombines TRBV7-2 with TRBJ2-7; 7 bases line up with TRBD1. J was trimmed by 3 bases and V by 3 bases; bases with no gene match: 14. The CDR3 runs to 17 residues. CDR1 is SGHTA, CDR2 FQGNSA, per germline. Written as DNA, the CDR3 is TGTGCCAGCAGCTTTCGGTATTTTGAGGGGGCTCACTACGAGCAGTACTTC. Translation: CASSFRYFEGAHYEQYF.

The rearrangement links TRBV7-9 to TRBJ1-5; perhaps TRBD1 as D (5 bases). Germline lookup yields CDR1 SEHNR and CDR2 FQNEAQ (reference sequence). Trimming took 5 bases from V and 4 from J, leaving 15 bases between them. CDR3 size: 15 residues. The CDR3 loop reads CASSARRDGNQPQHF. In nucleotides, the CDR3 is TGTGCCAGCAGCGCCCGCCGGGACGGAAATCAGCCCCAGCATTTT.

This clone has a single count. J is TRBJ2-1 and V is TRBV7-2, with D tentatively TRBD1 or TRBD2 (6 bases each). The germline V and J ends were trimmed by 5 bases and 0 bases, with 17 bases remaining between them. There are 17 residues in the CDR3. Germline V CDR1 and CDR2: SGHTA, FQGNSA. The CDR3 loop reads CASSAPTGTFSYNEQFF. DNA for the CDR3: TGTGCCAGCAGCGCGCCAACAGGGACTTTCTCCTACAATGAGCAGTTCTTC.

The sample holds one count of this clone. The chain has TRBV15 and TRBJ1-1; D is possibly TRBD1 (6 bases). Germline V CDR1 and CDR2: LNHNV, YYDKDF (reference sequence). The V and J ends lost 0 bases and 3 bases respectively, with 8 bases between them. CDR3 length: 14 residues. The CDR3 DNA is TGTGCCACCAGCAGAGAGGGGGCGGACACTGAAGCTTTCTTT. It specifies CATSREGADTEAFF.